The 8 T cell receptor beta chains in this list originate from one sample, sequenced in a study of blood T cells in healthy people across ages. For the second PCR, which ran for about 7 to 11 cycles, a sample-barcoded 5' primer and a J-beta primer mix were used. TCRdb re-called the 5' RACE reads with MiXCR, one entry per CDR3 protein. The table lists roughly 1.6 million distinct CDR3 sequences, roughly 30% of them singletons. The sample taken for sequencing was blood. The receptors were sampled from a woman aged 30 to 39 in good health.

In DNA, the CDR3 is TGTGCCAGCAGCTTAGGGGTCAGTTCACAAGAGACCCAGTACTTC. Translated: CASSLGVSSQETQYF. V is TRBV7-9 and J is TRBJ2-5; no clear D gene. This CDR3 spans 15 amino acids. Germline CDR1 is SEHNR and CDR2 is FQNEAQ (reference sequence). The V end was cut by 1 base, the J end by 2 bases, with 11 bases between.

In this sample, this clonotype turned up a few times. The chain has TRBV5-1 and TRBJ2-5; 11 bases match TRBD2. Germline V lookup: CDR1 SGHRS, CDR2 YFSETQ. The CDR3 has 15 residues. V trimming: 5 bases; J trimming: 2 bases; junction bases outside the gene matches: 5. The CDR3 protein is CASRPGTSGQETQYF. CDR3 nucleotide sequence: TGCGCCAGCAGACCCGGGACTAGCGGACAAGAGACCCAGTACTTC.

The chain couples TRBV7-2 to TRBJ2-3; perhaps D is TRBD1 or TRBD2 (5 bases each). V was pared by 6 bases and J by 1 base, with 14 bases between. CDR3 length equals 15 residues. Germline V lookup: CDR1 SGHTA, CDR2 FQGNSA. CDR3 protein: CASRQEGRGTDTQYF. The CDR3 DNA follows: TGTGCCAGCAGGCAAGAGGGCAGGGGCACAGATACGCAGTATTTT.

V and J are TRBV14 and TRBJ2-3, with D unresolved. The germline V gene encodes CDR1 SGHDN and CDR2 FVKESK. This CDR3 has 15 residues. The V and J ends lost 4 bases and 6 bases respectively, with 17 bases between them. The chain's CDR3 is CASSPSGPPPDTQYF. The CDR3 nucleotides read TGTGCCAGCAGCCCATCCGGACCACCCCCCGATACGCAGTATTTT. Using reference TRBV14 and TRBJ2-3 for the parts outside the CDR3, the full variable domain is EAGVTQFPSHSVIEKGQTVTLRCDPISGHDNLYWYRRVMGKEIKFLLHFVKESKQDESGMPNNRFLAERTGGTYSTLKVQPAELEDSGVYFCASSPSGPPPDTQYFGPGTRLTVL.

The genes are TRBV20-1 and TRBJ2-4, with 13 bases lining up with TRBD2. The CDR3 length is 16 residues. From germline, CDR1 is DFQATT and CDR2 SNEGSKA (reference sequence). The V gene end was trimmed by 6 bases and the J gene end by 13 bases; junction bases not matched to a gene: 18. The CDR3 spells CSAQPGLAGVRLEQYF. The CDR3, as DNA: TGCAGTGCCCAACCAGGACTAGCGGGGGTTCGTTTGGAGCAGTACTTC.

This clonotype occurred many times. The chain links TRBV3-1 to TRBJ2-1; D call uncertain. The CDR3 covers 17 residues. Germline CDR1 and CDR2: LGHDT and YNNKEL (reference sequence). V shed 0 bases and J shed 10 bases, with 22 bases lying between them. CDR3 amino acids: CASSQDQKRASYWEQFF. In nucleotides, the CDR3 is TGTGCCAGCAGCCAAGATCAAAAACGAGCATCTTATTGGGAGCAGTTCTTC.

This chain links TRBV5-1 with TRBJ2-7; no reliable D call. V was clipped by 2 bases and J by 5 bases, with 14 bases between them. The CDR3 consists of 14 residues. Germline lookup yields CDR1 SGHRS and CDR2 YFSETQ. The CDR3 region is CASSFWVGSHEQYF. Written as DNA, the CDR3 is TGCGCCAGCAGCTTCTGGGTTGGTTCCCACGAGCAGTACTTC. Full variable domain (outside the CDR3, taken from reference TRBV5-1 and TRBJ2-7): KAGVTQTPRYLIKTRGQQVTLSCSPISGHRSVSWYQQTPGQGLQFLFEYFSETQRNKGNFPGRFSGRQFSNSRSEMNVSTLELGDSALYLCASSFWVGSHEQYFGPGTRLTVT.

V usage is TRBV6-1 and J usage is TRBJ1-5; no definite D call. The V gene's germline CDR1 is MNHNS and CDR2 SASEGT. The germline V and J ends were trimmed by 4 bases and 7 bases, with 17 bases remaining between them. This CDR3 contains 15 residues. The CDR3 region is CASSAWERVKQPQHF. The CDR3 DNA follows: TGTGCCAGCAGTGCCTGGGAAAGGGTTAAACAGCCCCAGCATTTT.